These T cell receptor beta chains were read from a single sample in a study of blood T cell repertoires in COVID-19. The data were produced by immunoSEQ multiplex PCR, yet TCRdb's version contains in-frame clones alone and is incomplete. The table has fewer than 350,000 clones, 65% to 90% seen once. Specimen: peripheral blood. The receptors stem from a woman in her 70s with COVID-19, enrolled during active disease. Both conserved end residues are part of each CDR3. A D gene is named only where the DNA matches it firmly. A row's size may be missing; if present it is once, few, many or a size class.

J,D,size,V,CDR3,DNA
TRBJ1-2,TRBD1,-,TRBV28,CANGQANYGYTF,TGTGCCAACGGACAGGCTAACTATGGCTACACCTTC
TRBJ2-2,-,-,TRBV7-2,CASSFYRDGELFF,TGTGCCAGCAGCTTTTATCGCGACGGGGAGCTGTTTTTT
TRBJ2-2,TRBD2,-,TRBV7-2,CASSLGLAQTGELFF,TGTGCCAGCAGCTTGGGACTAGCACAGACCGGGGAGCTGTTTTTT
TRBJ1-2,-,-,TRBV6-6,CASTFTGENGYTF,TGTGCCAGCACTTTTACGGGGGAAAATGGCTACACCTTC
TRBJ2-3,-,-,TRBV4-3,CASSQVFADTQYF,TGCGCCAGCAGCCAAGTATTTGCAGATACGCAGTATTTT
TRBJ1-2,TRBD1,-,TRBV7-2,CASSRRGTEYGYTF,TGTGCCAGCAGCAGACGTGGGACAGAGTATGGCTACACCTTC
TRBJ1-1,-,-,TRBV12-3/TRBV12-4,CASSRGSFAEAFF,TGTGCCAGCAGTCGGGGATCGTTCGCTGAAGCTTTCTTT
TRBJ1-1,-,-,TRBV5-1,CASSLHGGTEAFF,TGCGCCAGCAGCTTACACGGGGGGACTGAAGCTTTCTTT
TRBJ2-7,-,-,TRBV30,CAGGTAASYEQYF,TGTGCCGGAGGGACAGCTGCCTCGTACGAGCAGTACTTC
TRBJ1-3,-,-,TRBV5-1,CASSSGGPGTGNTIYF,TGCGCCAGCAGCTCGGGAGGGCCGGGCACTGGAAACACCATATATTTT
TRBJ1-3,-,-,TRBV27,CASSLSPGSGNTIYF,TGTGCCAGCAGTTTATCCCCAGGGTCTGGAAACACCATATATTTT
TRBJ2-2,-,-,TRBV7-9,CASSLDSNTGELFF,TGTGCCAGCAGCTTAGACAGTAACACCGGGGAGCTGTTTTTT
TRBJ2-1,TRBD2,-,TRBV6-4,CASSSGEGRLKFF,TGTGCCAGCAGCTCGGGGGAGGGACGGCTTAAGTTCTTC
TRBJ1-3,-,-,TRBV6-2/TRBV6-3,CASSPTGGSRTIYF,TGTGCCAGCAGTCCCACCGGGGGGAGTCGCACCATATATTTT
TRBJ2-5,TRBD1,-,TRBV7-9,CASSHGQGQETQYF,TGTGCCAGCAGCCACGGACAGGGCCAAGAGACCCAGTACTTC
TRBJ1-1,TRBD1,-,TRBV5-1,CASSATTGVETEAFF,TGCGCCAGCAGCGCCACGACAGGGGTCGAAACTGAAGCTTTCTTT
TRBJ1-2,-,-,TRBV28,CASSLPRDPGGYTF,TGTGCCAGCAGTTTACCGAGGGATCCGGGCGGCTACACCTTC
TRBJ2-7,-,-,TRBV7-2,CASRSNYEQYF,TGTGCCAGCAGAAGCAACTACGAGCAGTACTTC
TRBJ1-2,TRBD1,-,TRBV14,CASSFTGGGYTF,TGTGCCAGCAGCTTTACAGGGGGTGGCTACACCTTC
TRBJ1-6,-,few,TRBV7-2,CASSLGRDMTNSPLHF,TGTGCCAGCAGCTTAGGCCGGGACATGACTAATTCACCCCTCCACTTT
TRBJ1-5,-,-,TRBV4-1,CASSRGGQPQHF,TGCGCCAGCAGCCGCGGTGGTCAGCCCCAGCATTTT
TRBJ1-4,-,-,TRBV6-5,CASSYGGTHNEKLFF,TGTGCCAGCAGTTACGGGGGGACTCATAATGAAAAACTGTTTTTT
TRBJ2-7,TRBD1,-,TRBV24-1,CATSGTGVFGSYEQYF,TGTGCCACCAGCGGGACAGGGGTGTTTGGATCCTACGAGCAGTACTTC
TRBJ2-1,-,-,TRBV18,CASSPPRGTYNEQFF,TGTGCCAGCTCACCACCCCGGGGAACCTACAATGAGCAGTTCTTC
TRBJ1-6,-,-,TRBV28,CASSLHRADYNSPLHF,TGTGCCAGCAGTTTACACAGGGCCGATTATAATTCACCCCTCCACTTT
TRBJ1-4,TRBD1,-,TRBV9,CASSVGQGNEKLFF,TGTGCCAGCAGCGTAGGACAGGGAAATGAAAAACTGTTTTTT
TRBJ1-1,TRBD1,-,TRBV24-1,CATSDPRTGAEAFF,TGTGCCACCAGTGATCCACGGACAGGGGCTGAAGCTTTCTTT
TRBJ1-4,-,-,TRBV4-1,CASSRTEATNEKLFF,TGCGCCAGCAGCCGCACAGAAGCAACTAATGAAAAACTGTTTTTT
TRBJ2-1,TRBD2,-,TRBV10-1,CASSVPGGANEQFF,TGCGCCAGCAGTGTGCCCGGGGGGGCTAATGAGCAGTTCTTC
TRBJ1-1,-,-,TRBV6-2/TRBV6-3,CASSPRENTEAFF,TGTGCCAGCAGCCCGAGGGAAAACACTGAAGCTTTCTTT
TRBJ2-1,-,-,TRBV19,CASSIDNSSGEQFF,TGTGCCAGTAGTATAGATAACTCTTCGGGTGAGCAGTTCTTC
TRBJ1-2,TRBD1,-,TRBV5-6,CASSLAMGQGALPYGYTF,TGTGCCAGCAGCTTGGCAATGGGACAGGGGGCTCTACCGTATGGCTACACCTTC
TRBJ1-5,TRBD1,-,TRBV18,CASSPRQGTNQPQHF,TGTGCCAGCTCCCCCCGACAGGGGACCAATCAGCCCCAGCATTTT
TRBJ2-7,TRBD2,-,TRBV5-1,CASSLAGGGSYEQYF,TGCGCCAGCAGCTTGGCCGGGGGGGGCTCCTACGAGCAGTACTTC
TRBJ2-5,TRBD2,-,TRBV5-4,CASGSTSGGSQETQYF,TGTGCCAGCGGGTCGACTAGCGGGGGGTCTCAAGAGACCCAGTACTTC
TRBJ1-6,TRBD1,-,TRBV27,CASSNRGENSPLHF,TGTGCCAGCAGTAACAGGGGAGAAAATTCACCCCTCCACTTT
TRBJ1-4,-,-,TRBV30,CAWGAGLGNEKLFF,TGTGCCTGGGGCGCGGGACTGGGGAATGAAAAACTGTTTTTT
TRBJ2-1,-,-,TRBV14,CASSQDRGEQFF,TGTGCCAGCAGCCAAGATCGGGGTGAGCAGTTCTTC
TRBJ1-1,-,-,TRBV6-2/TRBV6-3,CASSRPSGRANTEAFF,TGTGCCAGCAGCCGCCCGTCAGGGAGGGCGAACACTGAAGCTTTCTTT
TRBJ2-7,-,-,TRBV19,CASSMGFGGYEQYF,TGTGCCAGTAGTATGGGCTTCGGGGGCTACGAGCAGTACTTC
TRBJ2-5,-,-,TRBV2,CASFRWAQETQYF,TGTGCCAGCTTTAGGTGGGCCCAAGAGACCCAGTACTTC
TRBJ2-5,TRBD2,-,TRBV28,CASSPTRTSGGLRGSQETQYF,TGTGCCAGCAGTCCCACTCGGACTAGCGGGGGCCTAAGGGGGTCTCAAGAGACCCAGTACTTC
TRBJ1-6,-,once,TRBV7-2,CASSLRQNSPLHF,TGTGCCAGCAGCCTCAGACAGAATTCACCCCTCCACTTT
TRBJ2-1,TRBD2,-,TRBV11-3,CASSSRTLAGGNNEQFF,TGTGCCAGCAGCTCGCGCACTCTAGCGGGGGGGAACAATGAGCAGTTCTTC
TRBJ2-3,TRBD1,-,TRBV18,CASSPPTGGGQYF,TGTGCCAGCTCACCACCTACAGGGGGCGGGCAGTATTTT
TRBJ2-1,TRBD2,-,TRBV6-4,CASSPAGTSPMSSYNEQFF,TGTGCCAGCAGTCCCGCCGGGACTAGCCCAATGAGCTCCTACAATGAGCAGTTCTTC
TRBJ2-1,-,-,TRBV24-1,CATSDLYRGNEQFF,TGTGCCACCAGTGATTTGTATCGAGGCAATGAGCAGTTCTTC
TRBJ2-5,-,-,TRBV24-1,CATSDLLRETQYF,TGTGCCACCAGTGATTTGTTGCGGGAGACCCAGTACTTC